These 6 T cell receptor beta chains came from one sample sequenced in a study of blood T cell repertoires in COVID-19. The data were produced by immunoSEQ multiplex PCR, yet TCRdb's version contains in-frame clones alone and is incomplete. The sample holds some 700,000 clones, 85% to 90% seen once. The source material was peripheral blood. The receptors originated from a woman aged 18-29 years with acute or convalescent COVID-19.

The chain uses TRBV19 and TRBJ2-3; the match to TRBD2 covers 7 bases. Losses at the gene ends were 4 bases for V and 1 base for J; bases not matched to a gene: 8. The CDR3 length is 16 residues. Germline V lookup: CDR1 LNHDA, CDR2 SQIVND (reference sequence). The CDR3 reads CASSSRGLVGTDTQYF. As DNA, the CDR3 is TGTGCCAGTAGTAGCCGAGGACTAGTGGGCACAGATACGCAGTATTTT.

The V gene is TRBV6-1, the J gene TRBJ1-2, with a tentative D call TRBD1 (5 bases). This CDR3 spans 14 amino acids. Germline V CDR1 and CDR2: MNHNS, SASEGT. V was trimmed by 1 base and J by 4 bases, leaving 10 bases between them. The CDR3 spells CASSEEGRSYGYTF. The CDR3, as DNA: TGTGCCAGCAGTGAAGAGGGGCGCAGCTATGGCTACACCTTC.

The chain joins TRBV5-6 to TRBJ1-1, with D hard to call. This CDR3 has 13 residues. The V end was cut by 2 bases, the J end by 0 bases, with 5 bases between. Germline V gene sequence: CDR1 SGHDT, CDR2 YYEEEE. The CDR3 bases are TGTGCCAGCAGCTTTGACATGAACACTGAAGCTTTCTTT. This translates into CASSFDMNTEAFF.

The CDR3 nucleotides are TGTGCCAGCAGCGTAGGTGGAGGGACCCAAGAGACCCAGTACTTC. Encoded protein: CASSVGGGTQETQYF. The chain carries TRBV9 and TRBJ2-5; tentatively, D is TRBD2 (6 bases). The CDR3 runs to 15 residues. Trimming took off 0 bases at V and 1 base at J, with 10 bases between the two ends. Germline-derived CDR1 and CDR2 are SGDLS and YYNGEE.

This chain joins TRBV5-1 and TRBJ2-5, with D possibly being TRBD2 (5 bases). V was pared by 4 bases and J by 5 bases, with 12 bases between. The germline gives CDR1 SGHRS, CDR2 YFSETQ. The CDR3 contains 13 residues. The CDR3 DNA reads TGCGCCAGCAGCGCCGGGAAGGTGGAGACCCAGTACTTC. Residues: CASSAGKVETQYF.

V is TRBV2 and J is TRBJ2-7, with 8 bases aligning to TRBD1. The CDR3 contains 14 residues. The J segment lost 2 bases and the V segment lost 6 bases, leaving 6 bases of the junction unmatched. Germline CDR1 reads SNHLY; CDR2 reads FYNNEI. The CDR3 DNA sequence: TGTGCCAGCAGGACCGGGACAGGCACCTACGAGCAGTACTTC. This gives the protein CASRTGTGTYEQYF.